Given below is one TCR beta chain in context. Its antigen remains unidentified. V gave up 1 base and J gave up 5 bases, with 14 bases separating them. Germline CDR1 is MGHRA and CDR2 is YSYEKL. The CDR3 spans 15 residues. For the second PCR, which ran for roughly 7 to 11 cycles, a sample-barcoded 5' primer and a J-beta primer mix were used. TCRdb processed the 5' RACE reads anew with MiXCR; each CDR3 protein has one entry. The table has over a million distinct CDR3 sequences, 42% seen once. This specimen belongs to a study of blood T cells in healthy people across ages. Study-wide results and limits: Among T cells, TCR beta diversity per million cells dropped roughly linearly as age rose. Estimated diversity that came from one million T cells was considered an underestimate.

Donor samples were obtained from healthy Caucasian individuals from Russia, aged about 6 to 95. This TCR came from a woman aged 18-35 years in good health. The chain carries TRBV4-1 and TRBJ1-1; D remains ambiguous. Material: blood. CDR3 amino acids: CASSQVRLEGTEAFF. In DNA form, the CDR3 reads TGCGCCAGCAGCCAAGTGAGGTTAGAAGGAACTGAAGCTTTCTTT.